The 31 T cell receptor beta chains reported below all come from one sample, sequenced in a study of patients and donors after allogeneic stem cell transplantation. Each CDR3 protein gets one entry after TCRdb re-called the RT-PCR reads with MiXCR. This sample has 25,000 to 35,000 distinct CDR3 sequences, with around 6.8% found just once. Sequencing was carried out using blood, either unsorted or a sorted T cell fraction (not recorded which). Source of these receptors: a human donor who was either an allogeneic HSCT recipient or a stem cell or donor lymphocyte infusion donor (not recorded which). It is not recorded whose cells these are; they may come from a transplant donor.

The chain links TRBV7-8 to TRBJ2-1; no reliable D call. Per germline, CDR1 SGHVS and CDR2 FQNEAQ. There are 15 residues in the CDR3. Trimming left V 5 bases short and J 0 bases short, with 11 bases between. CDR3 sequence reads: CASSPERTSYNEQFF. In nucleotides, the CDR3 is TGTGCCAGCAGCCCAGAAAGGACCTCCTACAATGAGCAGTTCTTC.

This clonotype was found many times. CDR3 loop: CASSLYGAQETQYF. CDR3 sequence (DNA): TGTGCCAGCAGTTTATACGGGGCCCAAGAGACCCAGTACTTC. The genes are TRBV12-3 or TRBV12-4 and TRBJ2-5; D tentatively reads TRBD1 or TRBD2 (5 bases each). CDR3 length: 14 residues. Trimming took off 2 bases at V and 1 base at J, with 8 bases between the two ends.

This clonotype has at least ten counts. The rearrangement links TRBV5-6 to TRBJ1-4, with no clear D. V lost 0 bases to trimming and J lost 2 bases, with 5 bases between them. Germline V lookup: CDR1 SGHDT, CDR2 YYEEEE. CDR3 length: 14 residues. The CDR3 protein is CASSLEVTNEKLFF. DNA of the CDR3: TGTGCCAGCAGCTTGGAGGTTACTAATGAAAAACTGTTTTTT.

This clonotype was detected many times. V and J are TRBV18 and TRBJ2-1, with 7 positions matching TRBD2. V dropped 4 bases and J dropped 6; count of bases not matched to a gene: 9. The CDR3 contains 15 residues. Looked up from germline, CDR1 is KGHSH and CDR2 is LQKENI. CDR3 in DNA: TGTGCCAGCTCACTGCGGGAGTTAGTGCTCAATGAGCAGTTCTTC. Protein product: CASSLRELVLNEQFF.

This chain uses TRBV18 with TRBJ2-3, with D possibly being TRBD2 (5 bases). Germline values: CDR1 KGHSH, CDR2 LQKENI. Trimming removed 0 bases from V and 1 base from J, with 11 bases in between. This CDR3 contains 16 residues. The CDR3 is CASSPPRAGGTDTQYF. The CDR3 coding sequence is TGTGCCAGCTCACCACCGCGAGCCGGGGGCACAGATACGCAGTATTTT.

This clonotype was recorded many times. The genes are TRBV10-3 and TRBJ1-5; D not certain. CDR1 is ENHRY, CDR2 SYGVKD, per germline. V dropped 4 bases and J dropped 4 bases, with 11 bases sitting between them. This CDR3 has 14 amino acids. The CDR3 DNA is TGTGCCATCAGTGGAGACGGACCTAATCAGCCCCAGCATTTT. This sequence encodes CAISGDGPNQPQHF.

The chain carries TRBV10-3 and TRBJ2-4; 7 nucleotides match TRBD2. V lost 8 bases and J lost 8; bases outside the gene matches: 9. The CDR3 sequence is 13 residues long. Germline V CDR1 and CDR2: ENHRY, SYGVKD. This chain's CDR3 is CAIGRALGDIQYF. Here the CDR3 DNA reads TGTGCCATCGGGAGGGCCCTAGGGGACATTCAGTACTTC.

The rearrangement uses TRBV13 and TRBJ2-2, with TRBD2 matching 14 bases. V lost 1 base to trimming and J lost 6 bases; unmatched junction nucleotides: 10. The germline CDR1 and CDR2 sequences are PRHDT and FYEKMQ (reference sequence). The CDR3 runs 19 residues. The CDR3 DNA sequence: TGTGCCAGCAGCTTAGTCCCCGGGACTAGCGGGAGTTCCGCCGGGGAGCTGTTTTTT. This translates into CASSLVPGTSGSSAGELFF.

This clonotype has just a few counts. The chain links TRBV5-8 to TRBJ2-3; 13 bases are a match to TRBD2. Germline values: CDR1 SGHTS, CDR2 YDEGEE. This CDR3 spans 16 amino acids. The V and J ends lost 0 bases and 4 bases, in that order; junction bases with no gene match: 2. The CDR3: CASSLGLAGGADTQYF. The CDR3 region has the DNA TGTGCCAGCAGCTTGGGACTAGCGGGAGGCGCAGATACGCAGTATTTT.

This clonotype has ten or more counts. This chain connects TRBV7-9 to TRBJ2-3; D gene uncertain. There are 13 residues in the CDR3. The germline gives CDR1 SEHNR, CDR2 FQNEAQ (reference sequence). V was pared by 0 bases and J by 6 bases, with 7 bases between. CDR3 nucleotides: TGTGCCAGCAGCTTAGCCCGGTTTGATACGCAGTATTTT. Amino acid sequence: CASSLARFDTQYF.

This clonotype was detected ten times or more. This sequence joins TRBV25-1 and TRBJ2-7; D may be TRBD2 (5 bases). Trimming took off 4 bases at V and 4 bases at J, with 14 bases between the two ends. Germline CDR1 reads MGHDK; CDR2 reads SYGVNS. This CDR3 comprises 14 residues. In DNA form, the CDR3 reads TGTGCCAGCAGTGGTCGGGCCGGCGGGTACGAGCAGTACTTC. Protein: CASSGRAGGYEQYF.

This clonotype came up a few times. The rearrangement uses TRBV20-1 and TRBJ2-1, with TRBD2 matching over 7 bases. The trim removed 4 bases at V and 0 bases at J, leaving 6 bases unmatched. The CDR3 runs to 15 residues. The germline CDR1 and CDR2 sequences are DFQATT and SNEGSKA (reference sequence). The CDR3 protein is CSAMRPGGSYNEQFF. CDR3 sequence (DNA): TGCAGTGCTATGAGGCCGGGGGGCTCCTACAATGAGCAGTTCTTC.

V gene TRBV27 combines with J gene TRBJ2-2; 8 bases align to TRBD1. V was clipped by 0 bases and J by 7 bases; unmatched bases: 4. The CDR3 totals 15 residues. From germline, CDR1 is MNHEY and CDR2 SMNVEV (reference sequence). The CDR3 sequence is CASSLSRTGYGELFF. The CDR3 region has the DNA TGTGCCAGCAGTTTATCGAGGACAGGGTACGGGGAGCTGTTTTTT.

This clonotype was recorded many times. The chain links TRBV4-1 to TRBJ2-7; TRBD2 matches 13 bases. CDR3 length: 16 amino acids. Germline CDR1 MGHRA, CDR2 YSYEKL. V shed 2 bases, J shed 1 base, and the junction held 2 bases outside the gene matches. CDR3 loop: CASSQRLAGGSYEQYF. In DNA, the CDR3 is TGCGCCAGCAGCCAACGACTAGCGGGAGGTTCCTACGAGCAGTACTTC.

V is TRBV6-2 or TRBV6-3 and J is TRBJ1-1; D gene uncertain. Germline V gene lookup returns CDR1 MNHEY and CDR2 SVGEGT. This CDR3 is built from 14 residues. The V end lost 7 bases, the J end lost 4 bases, and 16 bases lay between the germline ends. The CDR3 region has the DNA TGTGCCAGCATGCGGGGTGTGGTGGGCACTGAAGCTTTCTTT. Translating gives CASMRGVVGTEAFF.

This clonotype has a count of ten or more. The CDR3 DNA reads as TGCGCCAGCAGCCAAGAATTAGCCTTGGATCGCTCCTACAATGAGCAGTTCTTC. Residues: CASSQELALDRSYNEQFF. This chain connects TRBV4-3 to TRBJ2-1, with D uncertain. The CDR3 length is 18 residues. The V end was cut by 0 bases, the J end by 0 bases, with 15 bases between. Germline CDR1 and CDR2: LGHNA and YSLEER.

This clonotype was seen a handful of times. The J gene is TRBJ2-1, the V gene TRBV7-9; D remains ambiguous. Per germline, CDR1 SEHNR and CDR2 FQNEAQ (reference sequence). V lost 4 bases to trimming and J lost 7 bases, with 14 bases between them. This CDR3 has 14 amino acids. CDR3 region: CASSSVETWNEQFF. CDR3 coding DNA: TGTGCCAGCAGCTCGGTCGAAACGTGGAATGAGCAGTTCTTC.

This clonotype has ten or more counts. The chain employs TRBV29-1 and TRBJ2-3; 7 nucleotides match TRBD1. The CDR3 runs 14 residues. V trimming: 7 bases; J trimming: 2 bases; junction bases outside the gene matches: 9. Germline V gives CDR1 SQVTM, CDR2 ANQGSEA. CDR3 nucleotides: TGCAGCGCCCCAGGACAGGCCTCCACAGATACGCAGTATTTT. Translating gives CSAPGQASTDTQYF.

This clonotype was seen a few times. This chain joins TRBV24-1 and TRBJ2-2, with 11 positions matching TRBD2. Germline CDR1 KGHDR, CDR2 SFDVKD. V shed 1 base, J shed 4 bases, and the junction held 4 bases outside the gene matches. The CDR3 length is 17 residues. Written as DNA, the CDR3 is TGTGCCACCAGTGATTTCGCTAGCGGGAGGAGCACCGGGGAGCTGTTTTTT. It translates to CATSDFASGRSTGELFF.

The chain couples TRBV2 to TRBJ2-3; 7 bases agree with TRBD2. Germline CDR1 SNHLY, CDR2 FYNNEI. The CDR3 length is 13 residues. V gave up 6 bases and J gave up 0 bases; unmatched junction bases: 0. The CDR3 bases are TGTGCCAGCAGCGGGGGGAGCACAGATACGCAGTATTTT. It yields the protein CASSGGSTDTQYF. The full variable domain, with the rest looked up from reference TRBV2 and TRBJ2-3, is EPEVTQTPSHQVTQMGQEVILRCVPISNHLYFYWYRQILGQKVEFLVSFYNNEISEKSEIFDDQFSVERPDGSNFTLKIRSTKLEDSAMYFCASSGGSTDTQYFGPGTRLTVL.

This clonotype was seen ten or more times. One end of the junction is discordant with germline, which a read error may explain. The chain is built from TRBV2 and TRBJ2-7; maybe TRBD1 (5 bases). The CDR3 sequence is 14 residues long. Germline V gives CDR1 SNHLY, CDR2 FYNNEI. The CDR3 DNA reads as TGTGCCAGCAGGGAAGACAGTTTTAACTACGAGCAGTACTTC. This encodes CASREDSFNYEQYF.

This clonotype has a count of ten or more. This chain uses TRBV14 with TRBJ2-4, with 11 nucleotides matching TRBD1. The CDR3 is 19 amino acids. The germline gives CDR1 SGHDN, CDR2 FVKESK. Germline trimming cut 1 base from V and 0 bases from J; bases unmatched to any gene: 8. The CDR3 bases are TGTGCCAGCAGCCAAGGGACAGGGGGCGCGGACATAGCCAAAAACATTCAGTACTTC. This sequence encodes CASSQGTGGADIAKNIQYF.

This clonotype was seen once. With a much larger clone just one base away, this may be a read error. The gene calls are TRBV7-8 and TRBJ1-4; D unresolved. Germline loops: CDR1 SGHVS, CDR2 FQNEAQ. This CDR3 has 13 amino acids. DNA of the CDR3: TGTGCCAGCAGGGGCGCTACTAATGAAAAACAGTTTTTT. Its protein product is CASRGATNEKQFF.

The chain couples TRBV19 to TRBJ2-1; D perhaps matches TRBD2 (6 bases). The V gene's germline CDR1 is LNHDA and CDR2 SQIVND (reference sequence). Trimming pared 6 bases from V and 2 bases from J, leaving 14 bases between. The CDR3 is 15 amino acids. The CDR3 spells CASRLEGRAYNEQFF. Here the CDR3 DNA reads TGTGCCAGTAGATTGGAGGGGCGAGCCTACAATGAGCAGTTCTTC.

This clonotype occurred many times. The chain has TRBV5-1 and TRBJ2-1, with D unclear. Germline lookup yields CDR1 SGHRS and CDR2 YFSETQ. V was cut by 0 bases and J by 9 bases, with 16 bases left in between. The CDR3 is 15 residues long. The CDR3 DNA sequence: TGCGCCAGCAGCTTGGATAGTCAGACCTCGTTTGAGCAGTTCTTC. It specifies CASSLDSQTSFEQFF.

Ten or more counts support this clonotype. The J gene is TRBJ2-1, the V gene TRBV12-3 or TRBV12-4; D perhaps matches TRBD1 (5 bases). The CDR3 runs 15 residues. V dropped 1 base and J dropped 6 bases, with 13 bases sitting between them. Written as DNA, the CDR3 is TGTGCCAGCAGTTTAGGTGGCGTCAGGGCCAATGAGCAGTTCTTC. This gives the protein CASSLGGVRANEQFF.

This clonotype was detected many times. The J gene is TRBJ1-6, the V gene TRBV20-1, with a tentative D call TRBD1 (5 bases). The V end was cut by 5 bases, the J end by 9 bases, with 14 bases between. The CDR3 spans 13 residues. CDR1 is DFQATT and CDR2 is SNEGSKA in the germline V gene (reference sequence). CDR3 residues: CSASLGAGSPLHF. Here the CDR3 DNA reads TGCAGTGCTTCCCTCGGGGCCGGTTCACCCCTCCACTTT.

The rearrangement links TRBV6-1 to TRBJ2-6; 8 bases line up with TRBD1. The length of the CDR3 is 15 residues. Germline trimming cut 8 bases from V and 2 bases from J; bases unmatched to any gene: 5. Germline CDR1 reads MNHNS; CDR2 reads SASEGT. CDR3 nucleotides: TGTGCCAGCTTATTACAGGGGGCTGGGGCCAACGTCCTGACTTTC. It is translated as CASLLQGAGANVLTF.

A note on this clonotype: A much larger clone differs by one base, so this may be a read error. The CDR3 nucleotides are TGCAGTGCAGAGGACGGCAGGGGCACAAATTCACCCCTCCACTTT. This codes for CSAEDGRGTNSPLHF. V is TRBV20-1 and J is TRBJ1-6; perhaps TRBD1 as D (6 bases). From germline, CDR1 is DFQATT and CDR2 SNEGSKA (reference sequence). The CDR3 consists of 15 residues. V was shortened by 6 bases and J by 7 bases, with 19 bases between the two germline ends.

There are many counts of this clonotype. This sequence joins TRBV20-1 and TRBJ2-1, with D possibly matching TRBD2 (6 bases). There are 16 residues in the CDR3. The V end lost 2 bases, the J end lost 4 bases, and 18 bases lay between the germline ends. Germline CDR1 is DFQATT and CDR2 is SNEGSKA (reference sequence). DNA for the CDR3: TGCAGTGCTAGATCTAGCGTGGCCAGAATATACAATGAGCAGTTCTTC. This translates into CSARSSVARIYNEQFF.

There are many counts of this clonotype. The chain couples TRBV12-3 or TRBV12-4 to TRBJ2-4; no definite D call. The length of the CDR3 is 15 residues. V was cut by 7 bases and J by 0 bases, with 13 bases left in between. In nucleotides, the CDR3 is TGTGCCAGCATTATCCCCGTTGTAGCCAAAAACATTCAGTACTTC. Translated, it gives CASIIPVVAKNIQYF.